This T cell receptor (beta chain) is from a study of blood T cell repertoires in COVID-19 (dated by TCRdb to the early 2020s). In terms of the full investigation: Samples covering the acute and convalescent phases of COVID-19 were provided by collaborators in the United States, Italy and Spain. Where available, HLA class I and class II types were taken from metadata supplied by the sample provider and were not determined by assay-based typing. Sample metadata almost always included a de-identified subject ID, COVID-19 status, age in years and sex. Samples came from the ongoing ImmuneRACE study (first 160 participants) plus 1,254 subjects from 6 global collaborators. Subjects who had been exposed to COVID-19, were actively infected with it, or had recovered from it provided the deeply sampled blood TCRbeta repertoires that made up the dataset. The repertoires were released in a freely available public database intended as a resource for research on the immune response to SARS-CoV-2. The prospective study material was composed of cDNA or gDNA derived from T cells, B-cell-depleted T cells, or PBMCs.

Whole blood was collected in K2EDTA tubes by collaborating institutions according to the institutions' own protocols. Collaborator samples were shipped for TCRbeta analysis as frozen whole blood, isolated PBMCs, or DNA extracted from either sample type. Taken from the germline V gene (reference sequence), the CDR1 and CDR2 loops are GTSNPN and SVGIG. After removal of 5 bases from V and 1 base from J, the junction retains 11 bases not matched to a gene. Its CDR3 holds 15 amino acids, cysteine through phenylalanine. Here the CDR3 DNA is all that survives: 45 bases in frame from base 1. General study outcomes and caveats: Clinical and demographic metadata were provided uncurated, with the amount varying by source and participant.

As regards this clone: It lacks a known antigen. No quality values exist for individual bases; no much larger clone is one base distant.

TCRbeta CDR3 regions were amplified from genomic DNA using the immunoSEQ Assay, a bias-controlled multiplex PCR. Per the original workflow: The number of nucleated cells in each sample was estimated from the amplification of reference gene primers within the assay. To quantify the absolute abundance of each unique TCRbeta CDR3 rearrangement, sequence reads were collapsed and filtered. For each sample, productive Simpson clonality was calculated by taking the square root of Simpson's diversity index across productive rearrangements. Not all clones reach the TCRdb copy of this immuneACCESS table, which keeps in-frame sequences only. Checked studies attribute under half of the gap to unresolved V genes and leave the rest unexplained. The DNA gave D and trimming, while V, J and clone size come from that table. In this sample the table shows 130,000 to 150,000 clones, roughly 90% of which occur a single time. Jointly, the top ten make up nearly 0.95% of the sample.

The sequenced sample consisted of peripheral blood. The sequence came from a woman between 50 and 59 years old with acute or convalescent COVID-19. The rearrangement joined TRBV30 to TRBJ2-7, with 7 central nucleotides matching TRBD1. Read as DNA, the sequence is TGTGCCTGGGCAAAGAGGGACAGCCCATCCTACGAGCAGTACTTC. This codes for CAWAKRDSPSYEQYF.